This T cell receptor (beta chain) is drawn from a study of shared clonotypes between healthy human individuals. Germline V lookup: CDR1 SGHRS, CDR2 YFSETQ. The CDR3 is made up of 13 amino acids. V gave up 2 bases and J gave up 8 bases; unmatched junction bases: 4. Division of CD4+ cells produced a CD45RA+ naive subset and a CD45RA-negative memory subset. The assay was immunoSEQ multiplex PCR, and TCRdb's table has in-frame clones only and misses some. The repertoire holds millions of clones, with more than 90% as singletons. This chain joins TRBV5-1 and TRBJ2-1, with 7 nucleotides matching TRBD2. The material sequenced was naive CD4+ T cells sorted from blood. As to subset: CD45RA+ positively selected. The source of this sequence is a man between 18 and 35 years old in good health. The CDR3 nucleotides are TGCGCCAGCAGCTTTACGACTAGCCATGAGCAGTTCTTC. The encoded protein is CASSFTTSHEQFF.